The 3 T cell receptor beta chains reported below all come from one sample, sequenced in a study of cytomegalovirus exposure and HLA in healthy donors. PCR primers comprised 60 Vbeta and 13 Jbeta primers. Sequencing used immunoSEQ multiplex PCR; TCRdb keeps in-frame clones, though not all of them. The repertoire holds 160,000 or so clones, with approximately 80% as singletons. Material for sequencing was PBMCs. These receptors were taken from a young man in good health and CMV-seropositive.

This chain joins TRBV9 and TRBJ2-5, with a weak D call TRBD2 (7 bases). This CDR3 has 15 residues. Trimming cost V 2 bases and J 0 bases, with 11 bases left between them. Germline V lookup: CDR1 SGDLS, CDR2 YYNGEE. In nucleotides, the CDR3 is TGTGCCAGCAGCGTGTGGGGGGGCCACCAAGAGACCCAGTACTTC. As protein: CASSVWGGHQETQYF. Variable domain in full (rest from reference TRBV9 and TRBJ2-5): DSGVTQTPKHLITATGQRVTLRCSPRSGDLSVYWYQQSLDQGLQFLIQYYNGEERAKGNILERFSAQQFPDLHSELNLSSLELGDSALYFCASSVWGGHQETQYFGPGTRLLVL.

This chain links TRBV19 with TRBJ1-2, with 7 bases lining up with TRBD1. The V and J ends lost 3 bases and 6 bases, in that order; junction bases with no gene match: 7. The CDR3 sequence is 14 residues long. The V gene's germline CDR1 is LNHDA and CDR2 SQIVND (reference sequence). The DNA of the CDR3 is TGTGCCAGTAGTATGACGCCACAGGGGCATGGCTACACCTTC. Its translation is CASSMTPQGHGYTF.

This chain joins TRBV7-3 and TRBJ1-6, with TRBD1 matching over 7 bases. Trimming removed 1 base from V and 9 bases from J; junction bases left unmatched: 9. In germline, CDR1 is SGHTA, CDR2 FQGTGA. The CDR3 loop spans 16 amino acids. The CDR3 nucleotides are TGTGCCAGCAGCTTAATGGCCGGACAGGAGGGTTCACCCCTCCACTTT. The encoded protein is CASSLMAGQEGSPLHF.